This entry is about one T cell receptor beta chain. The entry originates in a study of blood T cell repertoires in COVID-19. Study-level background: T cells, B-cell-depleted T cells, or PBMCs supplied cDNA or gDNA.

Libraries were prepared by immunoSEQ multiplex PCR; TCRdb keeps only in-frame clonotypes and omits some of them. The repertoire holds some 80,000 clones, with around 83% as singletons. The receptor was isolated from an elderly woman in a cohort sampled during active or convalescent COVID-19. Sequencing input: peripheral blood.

This CDR3 is CASSLVGAQPQHF. CDR3 nucleotides: TGCGCCAGCAGCTTGGTAGGGGCTCAGCCCCAGCATTTT. The genes are TRBV5-1 and TRBJ1-5, with D perhaps TRBD1 (5 bases). With 0 bases removed from V and 6 bases from J, the gap between germline ends came to 7 bases. The CDR3 extends over 13 amino acids. Germline V lookup: CDR1 SGHRS, CDR2 YFSETQ.